This T cell receptor beta chain was sequenced during a study of T cell repertoires in cytomegalovirus infection. Study in general: Alongside well-studied HLA-B-restricted CMV epitopes, recently identified HLA-C-restricted CMV epitopes were also used. It was the public TCR beta signatures that indicated both CMV infection and matching HLA type. General study findings and limits: Totalled public TCR beta family frequency picked out people who carried CMV plus the relevant HLA. Ex vivo, HLA-C-restricted CMV-specific TCR beta clonotypes prevailed over the rest of the response.

Germline-derived CDR1 and CDR2 are SGHVS and FQNEAQ. V lost 5 bases to trimming and J lost 4 bases; unmatched junction nucleotides: 10. This CDR3 contains 16 residues. TCRdb fed the reads into MiXCR, producing one record per CDR3 protein. The sample records some 940,000 distinct CDR3 sequences, about a third being singletons. This clonotype was counted only a few times. No antigen is known for it. This sequence originates from a human donor in good health (CMV status not recorded). Some clones in this sample may be carry-over from other donors' samples. V is TRBV7-8 and J is TRBJ1-5, with 8 nucleotides matching TRBD1. This material consisted of cultured CD8+ T cells from PBMCs, taken from culture after CMV antigen stimulation. The DNA for the CDR3 is TGTGCCAGCAGCCTCAGGAGGACAGGGAGAAATCAGCCCCAGCATTTT. Protein: CASSLRRTGRNQPQHF.